This TCR beta chain was sequenced for a study of Graves' ophthalmopathy and Graves' hyperthyroidism. Amplified TCR beta CDR3 regions were obtained using RNA transcripts as template. RT-PCR in the first round used HTBI primers; a second-round multiplex PCR followed. One entry per CDR3 protein, called by TCRdb with MiXCR from the multiplex PCR reads. The repertoire holds 300,000 to 400,000 distinct CDR3 sequences, with roughly a sixth as singletons. CDR3 length: 16 amino acids. From germline, CDR1 is KGHDR and CDR2 SFDVKD. V gave up 3 bases and J gave up 1 base; unmatched junction bases: 3. There are many counts of this clonotype.

Material for sequencing was peripheral blood. The chain joins TRBV24-1 to TRBJ2-2, with 8 nucleotides matching TRBD1. The clonotype comes from an adult woman with stable Graves' hyperthyroidism. The CDR3 sequence is CATSDPGTGNTGELFF. As DNA, the CDR3 is TGTGCCACCAGTGATCCCGGGACAGGGAACACCGGGGAGCTGTTTTTT.